These 32 T cell receptor beta chains originate from one sample sequenced in a study of cytotoxic CD8 clonotypes in ibrutinib-treated CLL. Repertoires were generated with immunoSEQ multiplex PCR, while TCRdb's copy carries only in-frame clones and drops some. The profile shows about 200,000 clones, 79% of them singletons. The input for sequencing was PBMCs, taken after 12 months of ibrutinib treatment. The receptor source for this set is a human donor with chronic lymphocytic leukemia.

V usage is TRBV28 and J usage is TRBJ1-5, with TRBD1 matching 10 bases. The CDR3 sequence is 17 residues long. Germline CDR1 MDHEN, CDR2 SYDVKM. The V and J ends lost 4 bases and 7 bases, in that order; junction bases with no gene match: 13. The CDR3 is CASSSSGTGAWGQPQHF. The CDR3, as DNA: TGTGCCAGCAGTTCTTCCGGGACAGGGGCCTGGGGGCAGCCCCAGCATTTT.

The V call is TRBV6-5, the J call TRBJ2-7, with D possibly TRBD1 on 5 matching bases. The CDR3 consists of 13 residues. The germline V gene encodes CDR1 MNHEY and CDR2 SVGAGI. V lost 2 bases and J 7 bases, leaving 12 bases between the germline ends. Here the CDR3 DNA reads TGTGCCAGCAGTTACGGACACCCCTGGGAGCAGTACTTC. This translates into CASSYGHPWEQYF.

This clone was recorded a few times. The chain combines TRBV6-4 with TRBJ2-3, with 11 bases lining up with TRBD2. From germline, CDR1 is MRHNA and CDR2 SNTAGT. CDR3 length: 16 residues. Trimming cost V 0 bases and J 6 bases; bases outside gene matches: 5. DNA of the CDR3: TGTGCCAGCAGTGACTCTAGCGGGGGGGCGGATGATACGCAGTATTTT. Protein sequence: CASSDSSGGADDTQYF.

This clone showed up just a few times. The chain employs TRBV7-9 and TRBJ2-1; D not certain. The CDR3 loop spans 11 amino acids. V gave up 4 bases and J gave up 9 bases, with 7 bases separating them. Germline lookup yields CDR1 SEHNR and CDR2 FQNEAQ (reference sequence). The DNA of the CDR3 is TGTGCCAGCAGCTCTTACGGTGAGCAGTTCTTC. Translating it yields CASSSYGEQFF.

The count of this clone is one. This sequence joins TRBV7-2 and TRBJ2-3; D is uncertain. The length of the CDR3 is 13 residues. The V and J ends lost 3 bases and 9 bases respectively, with 13 bases between them. Germline assignment: CDR1 SGHTA and CDR2 FQGNSA. The CDR3 coding sequence is TGTGCCAGCAGCTTCCCTCCTACTATGACGCAGTATTTT. Protein: CASSFPPTMTQYF.

The chain uses TRBV10-3 and TRBJ2-1; perhaps D is TRBD1 or TRBD2 (5 bases each). V was trimmed by 7 bases and J by 6 bases, leaving 16 bases between them. This CDR3 is 14 amino acids long. Germline assignment: CDR1 ENHRY and CDR2 SYGVKD. CDR3 region: CAIMAGGGTNEQFF. The CDR3 region has the DNA TGTGCCATCATGGCGGGCGGTGGGACCAATGAGCAGTTCTTC.

This clone was detected once. V is TRBV18 and J is TRBJ2-7, with D possibly TRBD1 on 6 matching bases. Between the trimmed V and J ends, which lost 6 bases and 3 bases, there was a span of 12 bases. This CDR3 has 13 residues. Germline V lookup: CDR1 KGHSH, CDR2 LQKENI. The CDR3 reads CASSLMDSYEQYF. CDR3 bases: TGTGCCAGCTCCCTCATGGACAGCTACGAGCAGTACTTC. Full variable domain (rest looked up from reference TRBV18 and TRBJ2-7): NAGVMQNPRHLVRRRGQEARLRCSPMKGHSHVYWYRQLPEEGLKFMVYLQKENIIDESGMPKERFSAEFPKEGPSILRIQQVVRGDSAAYFCASSLMDSYEQYFGPGTRLTVT.

This sequence joins TRBV28 and TRBJ1-6, with a tentative D call TRBD1 (5 bases). The CDR3 runs to 16 residues. The V end lost 5 bases, the J end lost 8 bases, and 19 bases lay between the germline ends. Germline loops: CDR1 MDHEN, CDR2 SYDVKM. DNA of the CDR3: TGTGCCAGCAGTCCCCCTTGGAGTCGGGGGGATTCACCCCTCCACTTT. This sequence encodes CASSPPWSRGDSPLHF.

The chain uses TRBV5-3 and TRBJ1-5; possibly TRBD1 for D (5 bases). TRBV5-3 is flagged as an ORF with uncertain function. V was shortened by 2 bases and J by 5 bases, with 11 bases between the two germline ends. CDR3 length: 14 amino acids. Written as DNA, the CDR3 is TGTGCCAGAAGCTTAGCAGGGATCTATCAGCCCCAGCATTTT. Encoded protein: CARSLAGIYQPQHF.

The J gene is TRBJ2-2, the V gene TRBV7-9; unclear D gene. The CDR3 extends over 13 amino acids. The V and J ends lost 3 bases and 6 bases respectively, with 8 bases between them. Germline V lookup: CDR1 SEHNR, CDR2 FQNEAQ (reference sequence). As DNA, the CDR3 is TGTGCCAGCAGCTTGAGTAGTGCCGGGGAGCTGTTTTTT. Its protein product is CASSLSSAGELFF.

The chain recombines TRBV27 with TRBJ2-7; 14 bases map to TRBD2. Unmatched junction bases numbered 2, after V lost 3 bases and J lost 1 base. Germline V CDR1 and CDR2: MNHEY, SMNVEV (reference sequence). The length of the CDR3 is 16 residues. CDR3 amino acids: CASSLGLAGVSYEQYF. CDR3 in DNA: TGTGCCAGCAGTTTGGGACTAGCGGGAGTATCCTACGAGCAGTACTTC.

V is TRBV7-6 and J is TRBJ2-6; no clear D gene. V dropped 4 bases and J dropped 0 bases, with 7 bases sitting between them. The germline V gene encodes CDR1 SGHVS and CDR2 FNYEAQ. The CDR3 spans 15 residues. CDR3 loop: CASSSRSSGANVLTF. CDR3 DNA sequence: TGTGCCAGCAGCTCCCGGAGCTCTGGGGCCAACGTCCTGACTTTC.

The chain couples TRBV5-1 to TRBJ1-1; D is undetermined. Looked up from germline, CDR1 is SGHRS and CDR2 is YFSETQ. V shed 3 bases and J shed 6 bases, with 6 bases lying between them. The CDR3 length is 11 residues. The CDR3 sequence is CASSWASEAFF. The CDR3 DNA follows: TGCGCCAGCAGCTGGGCATCTGAAGCTTTCTTT.

V and J are TRBV9 and TRBJ1-1; weak D call: TRBD1 (5 bases). CDR1 SGDLS and CDR2 YYNGEE come from the germline V gene. The CDR3 covers 14 residues. V gave up 0 bases and J gave up 5 bases, with 11 bases separating them. The CDR3 spells CASSVGGRTTEAFF. CDR3 DNA sequence: TGTGCCAGCAGCGTAGGGGGGAGGACGACTGAAGCTTTCTTT.

V and J are TRBV6-5 and TRBJ2-7; D is undetermined. This CDR3 has 13 residues. Germline-derived CDR1 and CDR2 are MNHEY and SVGAGI. With 2 bases removed from V and 3 bases from J, the gap between germline ends came to 8 bases. In nucleotides, the CDR3 is TGTGCCAGCAGTTACGAAGAAGACTACGAGCAGTACTTC. Encoded protein: CASSYEEDYEQYF.

The chain employs TRBV19 and TRBJ2-3; 10 nucleotides align to TRBD2. CDR1 is LNHDA, CDR2 SQIVND, per germline (reference sequence). The CDR3 contains 15 residues. After removal of 6 bases from V and 6 bases from J, the junction contained 9 bases not matched to a gene. As DNA, the CDR3 is TGTGCCAGTAGGAATAGCGGGAGGAGGTCCGATACGCAGTATTTT. Its translation is CASRNSGRRSDTQYF.

This rearrangement joins TRBV6-1 to TRBJ2-7, with D hard to call. V gave up 4 bases and J gave up 2 bases, with 3 bases separating them. The CDR3 consists of 11 residues. The germline CDR1 and CDR2 sequences are MNHNS and SASEGT. In DNA form, the CDR3 reads TGTGCCAGCAGTGTAACCTACGAGCAGTACTTC. Amino acids: CASSVTYEQYF.

This clone was seen a single time. The chain recombines TRBV9 with TRBJ1-1; perhaps TRBD1 as D (5 bases). This CDR3 is 14 amino acids long. V lost 0 bases and J lost 4, with 10 bases in between. Germline V gives CDR1 SGDLS, CDR2 YYNGEE. The CDR3, as DNA: TGTGCCAGCAGCGTAGTTGCAGGGCGCACTGAAGCTTTCTTT. Translating it yields CASSVVAGRTEAFF.

The chain employs TRBV4-1 and TRBJ2-1; TRBD2 agrees at 15 bases. The J segment lost 10 bases and the V segment lost 5 bases, leaving 9 bases of the junction unmatched. The CDR3 runs to 16 residues. Germline V gene data show CDR1 as MGHRA and CDR2 as YSYEKL. CDR3 residues: CASSYRTSGGDWEQFF. CDR3 in DNA: TGCGCCAGCAGCTACCGGACTAGCGGGGGGGATTGGGAGCAGTTCTTC.

The chain has TRBV7-9 and TRBJ2-4; D remains ambiguous. There are 16 residues in the CDR3. Germline loops: CDR1 SEHNR, CDR2 FQNEAQ (reference sequence). Trimming removed 0 bases from V and 0 bases from J, with 9 bases in between. CDR3: CASSLAGPLAKNIQYF. In DNA form, the CDR3 reads TGTGCCAGCAGCTTAGCAGGCCCACTAGCCAAAAACATTCAGTACTTC.

The rearrangement joins TRBV7-9 to TRBJ2-5; no firm D call. V was shortened by 1 base and J by 1 base, with 7 bases between the two germline ends. The germline V gene has CDR1 SEHNR and CDR2 FQNEAQ (reference sequence). This CDR3 has 14 residues. The CDR3: CASSLGAIQETQYF. CDR3 in DNA: TGTGCCAGCAGCTTAGGGGCGATCCAAGAGACCCAGTACTTC.

The J gene is TRBJ2-3, the V gene TRBV19, with D perhaps TRBD1 or TRBD2 (5 bases each). Germline lookup yields CDR1 LNHDA and CDR2 SQIVND (reference sequence). The V end lost 10 bases, the J end lost 0 bases, and 14 bases lay between the germline ends. This CDR3 is 14 amino acids long. CDR3 in amino acids: CATHRGLSTDTQYF. The CDR3 nucleotides read TGTGCCACCCACCGGGGCCTTAGCACAGATACGCAGTATTTT.

The chain uses TRBV6-6 and TRBJ1-1, with a weak D call TRBD1 (5 bases). Trimming cost V 6 bases and J 5 bases, with 16 bases left between them. Germline V CDR1 and CDR2: MNHNY, SVGAGI (reference sequence). The CDR3 is 14 residues long. The CDR3 protein is CASSPGGEGTEAFF. The CDR3 DNA is TGTGCCAGCAGCCCGGGAGGCGAGGGGACTGAAGCTTTCTTT.

In its sample, this clone was seen a few times. This chain connects TRBV5-1 to TRBJ1-6, with D possibly being TRBD1 (6 bases). CDR1 and CDR2 (germline): SGHRS, YFSETQ. The CDR3 has 18 amino acids. Trimming left V 4 bases short and J 0 bases short, with 17 bases between. The CDR3 DNA is TGCGCCAGCAGCCTAACAACAGGGCAGAGCTCCTATAATTCACCCCTCCACTTT. Translating gives CASSLTTGQSSYNSPLHF. The variable domain in full, completed from reference TRBV5-1 and TRBJ1-6, reads KAGVTQTPRYLIKTRGQQVTLSCSPISGHRSVSWYQQTPGQGLQFLFEYFSETQRNKGNFPGRFSGRQFSNSRSEMNVSTLELGDSALYLCASSLTTGQSSYNSPLHFGNGTRLTVT.

The genes are TRBV7-9 and TRBJ2-7; 8 nucleotides align to TRBD1. Germline V lookup: CDR1 SEHNR, CDR2 FQNEAQ (reference sequence). After removal of 4 bases from V and 0 bases from J, the junction contained 5 bases not matched to a gene. CDR3 length: 15 amino acids. CDR3 in amino acids: CASSSWTGSSYEQYF. The CDR3 nucleotides read TGTGCCAGCAGCTCGTGGACAGGGAGCTCCTACGAGCAGTACTTC.

This chain uses TRBV5-5 with TRBJ2-1; TRBD1 is a possible D gene (6 bases). Germline-derived CDR1 and CDR2 are SGHKS and YYEKEE (reference sequence). Trimming cost V 4 bases and J 0 bases, with 11 bases left between them. The length of the CDR3 is 15 residues. CDR3 nucleotides: TGTGCCAGCAGCCAACAGGGAAGCTCCTACAATGAGCAGTTCTTC. Protein product: CASSQQGSSYNEQFF. Looking up the rest from reference TRBV5-5 and TRBJ2-1 gives the full variable domain: DAGVTQSPTHLIKTRGQQVTLRCSPISGHKSVSWYQQVLGQGPQFIFQYYEKEERGRGNFPDRFSARQFPNYSSELNVNALLLGDSALYLCASSQQGSSYNEQFFGPGTRLTVL.

The rearrangement links TRBV27 to TRBJ2-7; D tentatively reads TRBD1 or TRBD2 (6 bases each). Germline V gives CDR1 MNHEY, CDR2 SMNVEV (reference sequence). The V end lost 5 bases, the J end lost 7 bases, and 9 bases lay between the germline ends. The CDR3 length is 11 residues. DNA for the CDR3: TGTGCCAGCAGTGGGGGGCTGGAGCAGTACTTC. Protein sequence: CASSGGLEQYF.

This chain joins TRBV6-1 and TRBJ2-1; TRBD2 matches 8 bases. CDR1 MNHNS and CDR2 SASEGT come from the germline V gene. The length of the CDR3 is 19 residues. Trimming at V came to 1 base and at J to 1 base, leaving 12 bases not matched to a gene. CDR3 bases: TGTGCCAGCAGTGAAGTTATCGGCTTGGGCGGGGGGTCCTACAATGAGCAGTTCTTC. This sequence encodes CASSEVIGLGGGSYNEQFF.

Here the CDR3 reads CSTEGNMRGGNYNEQFF. The CDR3 nucleotides read TGCAGCACCGAGGGTAATATGCGGGGAGGAAACTACAATGAGCAGTTCTTC. This chain joins TRBV29-1 and TRBJ2-1, with TRBD2 as a possible D gene (6 bases). The germline V gene has CDR1 SQVTM and CDR2 ANQGSEA. V lost 8 bases and J lost 3, with 26 bases in between. The length of the CDR3 is 17 residues.

The chain employs TRBV28 and TRBJ2-7; the D gene is possibly TRBD1 (5 bases). V lost 3 bases and J lost 1, with 7 bases in between. The length of the CDR3 is 13 residues. Germline values: CDR1 MDHEN, CDR2 SYDVKM. CDR3 sequence: CASSFQGSYEQYF. The CDR3 DNA follows: TGTGCCAGCAGTTTCCAGGGATCCTACGAGCAGTACTTC.

The gene calls are TRBV5-1 and TRBJ2-7, with 7 bases matching TRBD2. Germline CDR1 is SGHRS and CDR2 is YFSETQ. CDR3 length: 14 residues. Germline trimming cut 4 bases from V and 6 bases from J; bases unmatched to any gene: 10. CDR3 protein: CASSTTAGDSEQYF. The CDR3, as DNA: TGCGCCAGCAGCACCACGGCGGGAGATAGCGAGCAGTACTTC.

This clone was recorded only once. The chain couples TRBV7-3 to TRBJ2-7, with D hard to call. This CDR3 has 14 amino acids. Between the trimmed V and J ends, which lost 5 bases and 0 bases, there was a span of 11 bases. CDR1 and CDR2 from the germline V gene are SGHTA and FQGTGA. The CDR3 nucleotides read TGTGCCAGCAGCCCCCGCCAGAACTCCTACGAGCAGTACTTC. Translation gives CASSPRQNSYEQYF.